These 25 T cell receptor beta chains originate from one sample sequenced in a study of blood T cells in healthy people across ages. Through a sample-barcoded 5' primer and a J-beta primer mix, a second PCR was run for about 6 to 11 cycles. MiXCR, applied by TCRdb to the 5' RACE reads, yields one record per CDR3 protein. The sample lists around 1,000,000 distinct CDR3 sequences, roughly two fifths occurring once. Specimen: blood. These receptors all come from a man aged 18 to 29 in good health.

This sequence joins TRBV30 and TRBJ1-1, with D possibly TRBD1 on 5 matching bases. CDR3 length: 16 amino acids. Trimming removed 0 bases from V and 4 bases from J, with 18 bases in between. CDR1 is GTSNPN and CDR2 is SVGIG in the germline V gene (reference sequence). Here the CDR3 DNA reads TGTGCCTGGAGTGTTGGACCCGGGACCGCGATCACTGAAGCTTTCTTT. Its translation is CAWSVGPGTAITEAFF. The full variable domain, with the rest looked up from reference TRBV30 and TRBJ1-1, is SQTIHQWPATLVQPVGSPLSLECTVEGTSNPNLYWYRQAAGRGLQLLFYSVGIGQISSEVPQNLSASRPQDRQFILSSKKLLLSDSGFYLCAWSVGPGTAITEAFFGQGTRLTVV.

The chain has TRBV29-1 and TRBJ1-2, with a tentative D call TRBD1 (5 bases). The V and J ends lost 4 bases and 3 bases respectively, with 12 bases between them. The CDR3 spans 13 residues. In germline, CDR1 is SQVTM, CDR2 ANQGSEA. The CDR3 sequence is CSVARGDYYGYTF. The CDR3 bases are TGCAGCGTTGCGCGGGGGGACTACTATGGCTACACCTTC.

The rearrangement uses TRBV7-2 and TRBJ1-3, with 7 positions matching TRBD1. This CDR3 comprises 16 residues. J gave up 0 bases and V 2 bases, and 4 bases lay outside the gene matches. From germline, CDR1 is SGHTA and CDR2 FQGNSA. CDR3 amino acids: CASSLPDRVSGNTIYF. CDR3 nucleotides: TGTGCCAGCAGCTTACCCGACAGGGTCTCTGGAAACACCATATATTTT.

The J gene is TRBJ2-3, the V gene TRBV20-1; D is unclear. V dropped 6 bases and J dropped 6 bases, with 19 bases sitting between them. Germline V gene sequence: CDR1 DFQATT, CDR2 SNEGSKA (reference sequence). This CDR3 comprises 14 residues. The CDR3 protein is CSAHGPLWSDTQYF. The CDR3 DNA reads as TGCAGTGCCCACGGCCCCTTATGGTCGGATACGCAGTATTTT.

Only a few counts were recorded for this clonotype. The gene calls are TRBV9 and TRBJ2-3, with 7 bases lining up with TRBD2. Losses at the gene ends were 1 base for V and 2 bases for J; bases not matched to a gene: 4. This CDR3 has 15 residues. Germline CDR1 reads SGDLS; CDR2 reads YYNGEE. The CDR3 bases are TGTGCCAGCAGCGTACGGGACTATTCCACAGATACGCAGTATTTT. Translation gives CASSVRDYSTDTQYF.

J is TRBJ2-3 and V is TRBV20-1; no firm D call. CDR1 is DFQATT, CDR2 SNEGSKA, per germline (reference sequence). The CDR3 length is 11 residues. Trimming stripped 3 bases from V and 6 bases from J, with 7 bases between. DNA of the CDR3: TGCAGTGCTAGTGAAGGGGATACGCAGTATTTT. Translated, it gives CSASEGDTQYF.

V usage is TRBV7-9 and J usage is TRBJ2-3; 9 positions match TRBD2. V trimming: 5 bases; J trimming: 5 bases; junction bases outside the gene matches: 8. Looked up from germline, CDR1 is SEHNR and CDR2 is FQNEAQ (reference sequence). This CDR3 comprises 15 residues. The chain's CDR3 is CASSPSGGSIDTQYF. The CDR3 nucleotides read TGTGCCAGCAGCCCGAGCGGGGGGAGTATAGATACGCAGTATTTT.

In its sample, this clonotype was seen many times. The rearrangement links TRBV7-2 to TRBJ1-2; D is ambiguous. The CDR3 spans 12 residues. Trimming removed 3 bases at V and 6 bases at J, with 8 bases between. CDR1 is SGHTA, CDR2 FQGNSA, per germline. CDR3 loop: CASSLDGDGYTF. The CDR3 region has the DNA TGTGCCAGCAGCTTGGACGGGGATGGCTACACCTTC.

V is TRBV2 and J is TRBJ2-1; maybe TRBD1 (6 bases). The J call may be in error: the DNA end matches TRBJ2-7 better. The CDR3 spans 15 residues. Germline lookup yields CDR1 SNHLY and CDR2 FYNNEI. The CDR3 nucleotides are TGTGCCAGCAGGTTAGGACAGTCCCTCTACAATGAGCAGTACTTC. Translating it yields CASRLGQSLYNEQYF.

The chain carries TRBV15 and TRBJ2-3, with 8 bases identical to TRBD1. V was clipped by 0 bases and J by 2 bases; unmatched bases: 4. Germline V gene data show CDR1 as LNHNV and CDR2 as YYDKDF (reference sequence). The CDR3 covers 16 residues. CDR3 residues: CATSRDQGANTDTQYF. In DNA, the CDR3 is TGTGCCACCAGCAGAGATCAGGGGGCGAACACAGATACGCAGTATTTT.

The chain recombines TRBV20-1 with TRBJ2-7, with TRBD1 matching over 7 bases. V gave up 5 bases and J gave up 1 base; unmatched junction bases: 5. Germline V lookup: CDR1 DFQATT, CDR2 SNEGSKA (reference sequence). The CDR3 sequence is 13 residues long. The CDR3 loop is CSAGRDSSYEQYF. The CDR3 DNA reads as TGCAGTGCTGGCCGGGACAGTTCCTACGAGCAGTACTTC.

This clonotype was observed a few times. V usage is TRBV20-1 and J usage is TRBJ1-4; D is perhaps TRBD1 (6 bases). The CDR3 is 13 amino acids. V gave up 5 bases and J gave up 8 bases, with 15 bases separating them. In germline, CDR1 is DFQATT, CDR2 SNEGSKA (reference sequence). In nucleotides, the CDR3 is TGCAGTGCTCTTGTCCAGGGGAGGGAAAAACTGTTTTTT. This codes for CSALVQGREKLFF.

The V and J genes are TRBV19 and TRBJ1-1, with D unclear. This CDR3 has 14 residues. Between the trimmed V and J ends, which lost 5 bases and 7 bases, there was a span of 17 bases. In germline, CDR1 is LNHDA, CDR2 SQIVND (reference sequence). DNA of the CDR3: TGTGCCAGTAGTCCAAGAACGGGCGGTCGTGAAGCTTTCTTT. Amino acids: CASSPRTGGREAFF. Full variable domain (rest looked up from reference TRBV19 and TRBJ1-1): DGGITQSPKYLFRKEGQNVTLSCEQNLNHDAMYWYRQDPGQGLRLIYYSQIVNDFQKGDIAEGYSVSREKKESFPLTVTSAQKNPTAFYLCASSPRTGGREAFFGQGTRLTVV.

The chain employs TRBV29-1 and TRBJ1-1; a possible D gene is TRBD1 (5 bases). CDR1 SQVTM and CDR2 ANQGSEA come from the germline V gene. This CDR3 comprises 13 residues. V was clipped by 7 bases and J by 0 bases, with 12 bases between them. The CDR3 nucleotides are TGCAGCGGAGGGGAACAGCTGAACACTGAAGCTTTCTTT. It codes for CSGGEQLNTEAFF. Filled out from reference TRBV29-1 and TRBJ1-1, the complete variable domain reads SAVISQKPSRDICQRGTSLTIQCQVDSQVTMMFWYRQQPGQSLTLIATANQGSEATYESGFVIDKFPISRPNLTFSTLTVSNMSPEDSSIYLCSGGEQLNTEAFFGQGTRLTVV.

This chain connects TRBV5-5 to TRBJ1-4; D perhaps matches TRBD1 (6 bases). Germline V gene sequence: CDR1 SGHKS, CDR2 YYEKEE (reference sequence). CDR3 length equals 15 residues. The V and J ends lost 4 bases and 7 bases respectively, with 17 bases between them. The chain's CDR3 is CASSPLGTSGEKLFF. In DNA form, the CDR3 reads TGTGCCAGCAGCCCCCTGGGGACAAGCGGTGAAAAACTGTTTTTT. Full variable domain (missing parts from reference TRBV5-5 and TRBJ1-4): DAGVTQSPTHLIKTRGQQVTLRCSPISGHKSVSWYQQVLGQGPQFIFQYYEKEERGRGNFPDRFSARQFPNYSSELNVNALLLGDSALYLCASSPLGTSGEKLFFGSGTQLSVL.

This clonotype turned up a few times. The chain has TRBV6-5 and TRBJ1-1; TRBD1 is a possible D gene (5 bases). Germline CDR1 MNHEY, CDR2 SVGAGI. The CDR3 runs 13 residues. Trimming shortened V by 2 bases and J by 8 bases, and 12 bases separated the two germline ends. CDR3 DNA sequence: TGTGCCAGCAGTTACGGGACGGATCGCGAAGCTTTCTTT. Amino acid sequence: CASSYGTDREAFF.

CDR3: CASAGGSNYNEQFF. The CDR3 nucleotides are TGTGCTAGTGCCGGGGGGTCTAACTACAATGAGCAGTTCTTC. V and J are TRBV12-5 and TRBJ2-1; TRBD2 matches at 7 bases. After removal of 7 bases from V and 3 bases from J, the junction contained 6 bases not matched to a gene. The germline V gene encodes CDR1 LGHNT and CDR2 FRNRAP. This CDR3 has 14 amino acids. The full variable domain, rest sourced from reference TRBV12-5 and TRBJ2-1, is DARVTQTPRHKVTEMGQEVTMRCQPILGHNTVFWYRQTMMQGLELLAYFRNRAPLDDSGMPKDRFSAEMPDATLATLKIQPSEPRDSAVYFCASAGGSNYNEQFFGPGTRLTVL.

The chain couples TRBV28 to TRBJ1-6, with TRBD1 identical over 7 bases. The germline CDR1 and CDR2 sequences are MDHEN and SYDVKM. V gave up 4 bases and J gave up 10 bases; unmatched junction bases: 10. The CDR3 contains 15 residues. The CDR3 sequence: CASSSTDRVYSPLHF. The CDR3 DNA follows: TGTGCCAGCAGTTCGACTGACAGGGTTTACTCACCCCTCCACTTT.

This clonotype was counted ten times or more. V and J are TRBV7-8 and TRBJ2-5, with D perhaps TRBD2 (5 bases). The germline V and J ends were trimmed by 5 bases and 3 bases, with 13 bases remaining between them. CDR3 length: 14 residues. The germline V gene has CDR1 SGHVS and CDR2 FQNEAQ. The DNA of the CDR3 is TGTGCCAGCAGCGGGAGATACACTGAAGAGACCCAGTACTTC. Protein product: CASSGRYTEETQYF.

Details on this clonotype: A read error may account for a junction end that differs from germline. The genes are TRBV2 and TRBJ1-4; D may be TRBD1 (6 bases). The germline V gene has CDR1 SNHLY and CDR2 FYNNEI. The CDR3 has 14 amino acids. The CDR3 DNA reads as TGTGCCAGCAGTTTGGACAGCACTAATGAAAAACCGTTTTTT. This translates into CASSLDSTNEKPFF.

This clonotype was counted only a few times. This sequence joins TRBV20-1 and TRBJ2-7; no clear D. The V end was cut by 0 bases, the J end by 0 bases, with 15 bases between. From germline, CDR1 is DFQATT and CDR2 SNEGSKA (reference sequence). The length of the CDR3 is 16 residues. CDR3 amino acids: CSAREISISSSYEQYF. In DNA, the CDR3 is TGCAGTGCTAGAGAAATCAGCATCTCTAGCTCCTACGAGCAGTACTTC.

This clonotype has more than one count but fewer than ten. The chain's CDR3 is CASSQLGQGYGYTF. DNA for the CDR3: TGTGCCAGCAGCCAATTGGGGCAGGGGTATGGCTACACCTTC. The chain is built from TRBV4-2 and TRBJ1-2; TRBD1 is a possible D gene (6 bases). The CDR3 runs to 14 residues. V lost 2 bases and J 5 bases, leaving 12 bases between the germline ends. Germline V lookup: CDR1 LGHNA, CDR2 YNFKEQ.

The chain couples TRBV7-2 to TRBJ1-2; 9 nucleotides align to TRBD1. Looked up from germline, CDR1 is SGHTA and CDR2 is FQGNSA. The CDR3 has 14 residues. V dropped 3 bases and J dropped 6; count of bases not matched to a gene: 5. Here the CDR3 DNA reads TGTGCCAGCAGCTTTGGACAGGGGATGAATGGCTACACCTTC. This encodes CASSFGQGMNGYTF.

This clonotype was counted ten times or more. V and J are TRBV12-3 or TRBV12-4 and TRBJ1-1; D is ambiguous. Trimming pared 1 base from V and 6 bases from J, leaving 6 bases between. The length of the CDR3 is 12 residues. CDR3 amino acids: CASSLEISEAFF. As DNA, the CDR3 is TGTGCCAGCAGTTTAGAGATCTCTGAAGCTTTCTTT.

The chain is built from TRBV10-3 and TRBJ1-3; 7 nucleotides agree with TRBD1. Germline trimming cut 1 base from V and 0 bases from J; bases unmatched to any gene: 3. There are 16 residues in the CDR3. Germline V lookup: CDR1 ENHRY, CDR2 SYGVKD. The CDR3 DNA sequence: TGTGCCATCAGTGAGTGGGACAGACACTCTGGAAACACCATATATTTT. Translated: CAISEWDRHSGNTIYF.